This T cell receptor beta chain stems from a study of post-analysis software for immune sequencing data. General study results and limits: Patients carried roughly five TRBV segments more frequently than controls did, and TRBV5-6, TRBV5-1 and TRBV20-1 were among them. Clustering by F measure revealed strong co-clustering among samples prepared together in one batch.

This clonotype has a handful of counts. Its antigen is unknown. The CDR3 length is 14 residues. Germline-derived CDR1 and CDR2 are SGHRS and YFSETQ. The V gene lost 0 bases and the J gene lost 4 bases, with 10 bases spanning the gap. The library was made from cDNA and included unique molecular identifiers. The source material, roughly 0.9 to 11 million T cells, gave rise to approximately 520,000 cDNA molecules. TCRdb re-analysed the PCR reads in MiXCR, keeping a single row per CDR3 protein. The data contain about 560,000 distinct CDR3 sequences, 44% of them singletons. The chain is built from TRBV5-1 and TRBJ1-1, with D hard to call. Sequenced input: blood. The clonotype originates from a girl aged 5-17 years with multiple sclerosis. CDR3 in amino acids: CASSLAPGSTEAFF. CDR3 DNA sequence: TGCGCCAGCAGCTTGGCTCCGGGTAGCACTGAAGCTTTCTTT.